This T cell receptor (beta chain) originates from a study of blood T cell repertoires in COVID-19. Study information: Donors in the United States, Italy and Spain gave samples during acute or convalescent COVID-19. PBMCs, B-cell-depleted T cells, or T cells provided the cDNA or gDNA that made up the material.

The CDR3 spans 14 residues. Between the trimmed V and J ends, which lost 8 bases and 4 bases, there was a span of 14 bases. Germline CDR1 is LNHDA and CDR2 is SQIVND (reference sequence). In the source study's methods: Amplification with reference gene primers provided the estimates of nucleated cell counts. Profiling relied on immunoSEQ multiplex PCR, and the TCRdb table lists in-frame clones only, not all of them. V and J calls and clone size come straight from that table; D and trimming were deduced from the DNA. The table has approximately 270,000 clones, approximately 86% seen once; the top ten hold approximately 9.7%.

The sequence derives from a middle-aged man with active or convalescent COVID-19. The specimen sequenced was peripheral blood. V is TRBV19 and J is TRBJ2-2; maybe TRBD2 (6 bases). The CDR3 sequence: CASGGTYSTGELFF. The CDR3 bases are TGTGCCAGTGGGGGGACCTACTCCACCGGGGAGCTGTTTTTT.